These T cell receptor beta chains were read from a single sample in a study of CD8 T cells in ankylosing spondylitis. TCRdb re-called the 5' RACE reads through MiXCR, storing one row per CDR3 protein. The sample has about 540,000 distinct CDR3 sequences, about an eighth seen once. Sequences were obtained from blood, either unsorted or a sorted T cell fraction (not recorded which). The origin of the receptors is a male donor with ankylosing spondylitis. CDR3s include the opening cysteine and the closing phenylalanine or tryptophan. D genes are given only for firm matches. Clone size is stated in some rows and not others, as once, few, many or a class when expanded.

cdr3_aa cdr3_nt j_call v_call clone_size cdr3_length d_call
CASSLDPGRETQYF TGTGCCAGCAGCTTAGATCCTGGACGAGAGACCCAGTACTTC TRBJ2-5 TRBV11-2 few 14 NA
CSAGTSTDTQYF TGCAGTGCTGGTACTAGCACAGATACGCAGTATTTT TRBJ2-3 TRBV20-1 many 12 NA
CSATWRPYNQETQYF TGCAGTGCTACTTGGCGCCCTTATAACCAAGAGACCCAGTACTTC TRBJ2-5 TRBV20-1 few 15 NA
CASSPVPGAPDEKLFF TGTGCCAGCAGCCCCGTCCCCGGGGCCCCGGATGAAAAACTGTTTTTT TRBJ1-4 TRBV3-1 few 16 NA
CASSLELTNYGYTF TGCGCCAGCAGCTTGGAGCTCACGAACTATGGCTACACCTTC TRBJ1-2 TRBV5-1 few 14 NA
CASSPRAREVLRTDTQYF TGTGCCAGCAGTCCGCGGGCGCGGGAGGTACTTCGCACAGATACGCAGTATTTT TRBJ2-3 TRBV12-3/TRBV12-4 NA 18 TRBD2
CASTPELVRTQYF TGTGCCAGCACTCCGGAGTTAGTGAGGACCCAGTACTTC TRBJ2-5 TRBV7-8 NA 13 NA
CSVKARSGNIQYF TGCAGCGTCAAAGCACGGTCCGGAAACATTCAGTACTTC TRBJ2-4 TRBV29-1 many 13 NA
CAITLGAGDEQFF TGTGCCATCACCCTTGGGGCGGGCGATGAGCAGTTCTTC TRBJ2-1 TRBV10-3 NA 13 NA
CASSLDSGSQDTQYF TGTGCCAGCAGCTTAGATAGCGGGAGTCAAGATACGCAGTATTTT TRBJ2-3 TRBV7-2 NA 15 TRBD2
CSARWAASRNTGELFF TGCAGTGCTAGATGGGCAGCTAGCCGAAACACCGGGGAGCTGTTTTTT TRBJ2-2 TRBV20-1 few 16 NA
CASSLPGGPGTGELFF TGTGCCAGCAGCTTACCGGGAGGGCCGGGCACCGGGGAGCTGTTTTTT TRBJ2-2 TRBV7-2 NA 16 TRBD2
CATSLGGDTQYF TGTGCCACCAGCCTCGGCGGTGATACGCAGTATTTT TRBJ2-3 TRBV24-1 few 12 NA
CASSQRVAGFLEQYF TGTGCCAGCAGCCAACGGGTAGCGGGATTTCTGGAGCAGTACTTC TRBJ2-7 TRBV14 many 15 TRBD2
CASSGTSLKNEQFF TGTGCCAGCAGTGGGACTAGTCTCAAAAATGAGCAGTTCTTC TRBJ2-1 TRBV12-3/TRBV12-4 many 14 TRBD2
CASSVAVSNRGEQFF TGTGCCAGCAGCGTAGCCGTTTCGAATCGAGGTGAGCAGTTCTTC TRBJ2-1 TRBV9 NA 15 NA
CASSHPTSVYNEQFF TGTGCCAGCAGCCACCCGACTAGCGTGTACAATGAGCAGTTCTTC TRBJ2-1 TRBV7-2 NA 15 TRBD2
CASSERRGYEQYF TGTGCCAGCAGTGAGCGCAGGGGCTACGAGCAGTACTTC TRBJ2-7 TRBV25-1 many 13 NA
CATAYSGRETDTQYF TGTGCCACGGCGTACTCCGGGAGGGAGACAGATACGCAGTATTTT TRBJ2-3 TRBV24-1 NA 15 TRBD2
CASSPSLGALNNEQFF TGTGCCAGCTCACCATCCCTAGGGGCGCTGAATAATGAGCAGTTCTTC TRBJ2-1 TRBV18 few 16 NA
CASSFVRTSGGQDEQFF TGTGCCAGCAGCTTTGTCAGGACTAGCGGGGGACAGGATGAGCAGTTCTTC TRBJ2-1 TRBV7-9 few 17 TRBD2
CASRGGKTGPQETQYF TGTGCCAGCAGGGGCGGAAAGACAGGGCCGCAAGAGACCCAGTACTTC TRBJ2-5 TRBV25-1 NA 16 TRBD1
CATSDSGTNYNEQFF TGTGCCACCAGTGACTCCGGGACAAACTACAATGAGCAGTTCTTC TRBJ2-1 TRBV24-1 few 15 NA
CAWSGGPGQRTYNEQFF TGTGCCTGGAGTGGGGGACCGGGACAAAGAACCTACAATGAGCAGTTCTTC TRBJ2-1 TRBV30 few 17 NA
CASRPLDRGLAEAFF TGTGCCAGCAGACCCCTGGACAGGGGGCTGGCTGAAGCTTTCTTT TRBJ1-1 TRBV27 NA 15 TRBD1
CASTRASGDNEQFF TGTGCCAGTACGAGGGCTAGCGGAGACAATGAGCAGTTCTTC TRBJ2-1 TRBV12-3/TRBV12-4 few 14 TRBD2
CASSFQTGGNEKLFF TGCGCCAGCAGCTTTCAAACAGGGGGCAATGAAAAACTGTTTTTT TRBJ1-4 TRBV5-1 few 15 TRBD1
CASSSHRLQGRPGELFF TGTGCCAGCAGTTCCCACCGCTTGCAGGGGCGTCCCGGGGAGCTGTTTTTT TRBJ2-2 TRBV6-2/TRBV6-3 NA 17 NA
CASSQDQAGGYEQFF TGTGCCAGCAGCCAAGATCAGGCGGGAGGGTATGAGCAGTTCTTC TRBJ2-1 TRBV3-1 NA 15 TRBD2
CAISVGQRNNEQFF TGTGCCATCAGTGTAGGACAGCGGAACAATGAGCAGTTCTTC TRBJ2-1 TRBV10-3 many 14 NA
CSAAGQGNTEAFF TGCAGCGCCGCGGGGCAGGGAAACACTGAAGCTTTCTTT TRBJ1-1 TRBV29-1 many 13 NA
CASSLKTSGVGATDTQYF TGTGCCAGCAGTTTAAAGACTAGCGGGGTTGGGGCCACAGATACGCAGTATTTT TRBJ2-3 TRBV12-3/TRBV12-4 few 18 TRBD2
CASSYGDIYNEQFF TGTGCCAGCAGCTATGGGGACATCTACAATGAGCAGTTCTTC TRBJ2-1 TRBV7-9 once 14 NA
CASSSNGYNEQFF TGCGCCAGCAGCTCAAACGGGTACAATGAGCAGTTCTTC TRBJ2-1 TRBV5-1 many 13 NA
CSARDARAPYEQYF TGCAGTGCTAGAGACGCCCGGGCTCCTTACGAGCAGTACTTC TRBJ2-7 TRBV20-1 few 14 NA